The rows below give T cell receptor beta chains drawn from one sample of a study of identical twins. TCRdb called the 5' RACE reads again in MiXCR, with one record for every CDR3 protein. The table records 1.5 million to 2 million distinct CDR3 sequences, roughly 35% of them present only once. The sequencing input was cord blood. The receptors here all came from a newborn girl in good health. Both conserved end residues are part of each CDR3. D genes are given only for firm matches. Part of the rows lack a size; the others show once, few, many or a class for expanded clones.

>TRBJ1-1|few|TRBV7-9|.
TGTGCCAGCAGCTTAGAAGCCACCATGAACACTGAAGCTTTCTTT
CASSLEATMNTEAFF
>TRBJ2-1|few|TRBV24-1|.
TGTGCCACCAGTGATTCGGTCCCGAGCTCCTACAATGAGCAGTTCTTC
CATSDSVPSSYNEQFF
>TRBJ1-5|.|TRBV2|.
TGTGCCAGCGGAGGGCAGGGATTGAGCAATCAGCCCCAGCATTTT
CASGGQGLSNQPQHF
>TRBJ2-1|.|TRBV20-1|.
TGCAGTGCTAGATGGAGTCTAGCAGGTGAGCAGTTCTTC
CSARWSLAGEQFF
>TRBJ2-3|many|TRBV10-3|.
TGTGCCATCAGTGAGGAACAGGGAGGAGATACGCAGTATTTT
CAISEEQGGDTQYF
>TRBJ1-2|.|TRBV5-1|TRBD1
TGCGCCAGCAGAACCCCCGGGACAGGGCACTATGGCTACACCTTC
CASRTPGTGHYGYTF
>TRBJ2-7|.|TRBV3-1|.
TGTGCCAGCAGCCAAGGCCTAGGGGGGGAGCAGTACTTC
CASSQGLGGEQYF
>TRBJ2-5|few|TRBV5-1|TRBD2
TGCGCCAGCAGCTTGGGAACTAGCGGGGGCCGGGGCCAAGAGACCCAGTACTTC
CASSLGTSGGRGQETQYF
>TRBJ2-4|.|TRBV2|.
TGTGCCAGCGGTGAAGCGCTCGGGGGCAAAAACATTCAGTACTTC
CASGEALGGKNIQYF
>TRBJ2-3|.|TRBV30|.
TGTGCCTGGAGGTACCCCTCATCAGATTGGGATACGCAGTATTTT
CAWRYPSSDWDTQYF
>TRBJ2-1|.|TRBV29-1|.
TGCAGCGTTGAAGGAGTTATATCAGAGTACGGACTCTACAATGAGCAGTTCTTC
CSVEGVISEYGLYNEQFF
>TRBJ1-4|.|TRBV7-2|TRBD1
TGTGCCAGCAGCTCAGGACAGGTCGAAAAACTGTTTTTT
CASSSGQVEKLFF
>TRBJ1-4|once|TRBV20-1|.
TGCAGTGCTGCGACAGTTTCTAATGAAAGACTGTTTTTT
CSAATVSNERLFF
>TRBJ1-2|few|TRBV6-1|.
TGTGCCAGCAGTGAAGCTCTTAGTCAGCGCTATGGCTACACCTTC
CASSEALSQRYGYTF
>TRBJ1-6|few|TRBV6-5|.
TGTGCCAGCAGCCCCATTTCGGGCAGTACCAGTCGGCCCCTCCACTTT
CASSPISGSTSRPLHF
>TRBJ2-5|.|TRBV28|.
TGTGCCAGCAGTTTGAACCGGGAACGAGAGACCCAGTACTTC
CASSLNRERETQYF
>TRBJ2-1|few|TRBV12-3/TRBV12-4|.
TGTGCCAGCAGCCCGGGACTGCCCAATGAGCAGTTCTTC
CASSPGLPNEQFF
>TRBJ1-2|.|TRBV11-2|.
TGTGCCAGCAGCCCGACCCGGCGTTTCGGCTACTATGGCTACACCTTC
CASSPTRRFGYYGYTF
>TRBJ2-2|once|TRBV20-1|TRBD2
TGCAGTGCGAGAGATAGCGGGAGGGCCCACACCGGGGAGCTGTTTTTT
CSARDSGRAHTGELFF
>TRBJ1-4|few|TRBV28|.
TGTGCCAGCAGTTACAACAGGGTGGCCAGGGAAAAACTGTTTTTT
CASSYNRVAREKLFF
>TRBJ2-7|few|TRBV10-3|.
TGTGCCATCAGTGACAGGCAGGGGGGCGAGCAGTACTTC
CAISDRQGGEQYF
>TRBJ2-1|few|TRBV4-1|TRBD2
TGCGCCAGCAGCCAAGTTCTCGCGGGGGGGAACTACAATGAGCAGTTCTTC
CASSQVLAGGNYNEQFF
>TRBJ1-2|.|TRBV6-1|.
TGTGCCAGCAGTGAGCCGGGGGCGAGCTATGGCTACACCTTC
CASSEPGASYGYTF
>TRBJ1-1|.|TRBV20-1|TRBD1
TGCAGTGTCGGACAGGGGTATGAAGCTTTCTTT
CSVGQGYEAFF
>TRBJ2-7|few|TRBV5-1|.
TGCGCCAGCAGCCCTAACGAGCAGTACTTC
CASSPNEQYF
>TRBJ2-1|.|TRBV7-2|.
TGTGCCAGCGGCTTAGCGCGGAATGAGCAGTTCTTC
CASGLARNEQFF
>TRBJ2-7|.|TRBV10-3|TRBD2
TGTGCCATCAGTGTCGGTAGCGGGCGGTCTAACTACAATGAGCAGTACTTC
CAISVGSGRSNYNEQYF
>TRBJ2-3|many|TRBV24-1|TRBD1
TGTGCCACCAGGACAGGGGATACGCAGTATTTT
CATRTGDTQYF
>TRBJ1-2|few|TRBV7-9|TRBD1
TGTGCCAGCAGTTTACGACTGACAGGGGGCTATGGCTACACCTTC
CASSLRLTGGYGYTF